These 8 T cell receptor beta chains came from one sample sequenced in a study of blood T cell repertoires in COVID-19. This table comes from immunoSEQ multiplex PCR, and its TCRdb copy is limited to in-frame clones, with some not included. The table includes some 76,000 clones, about nine tenths detected once. The material sequenced was peripheral blood. The receptors shown here come from a woman aged 18 to 35 with acute or convalescent COVID-19.

The chain links TRBV5-6 to TRBJ2-3, with TRBD1 identical over 9 bases. With 4 bases clipped from V and 3 bases from J, the junction kept 9 bases outside the gene matches. The germline CDR1 and CDR2 sequences are SGHDT and YYEEEE. This CDR3 region has 16 residues. The CDR3 sequence: CASSRLSTGGTDTQYF. CDR3 DNA: TGTGCCAGCAGCCGGCTATCGACAGGGGGTACAGATACGCAGTATTTT. Complete variable domain (other parts from reference TRBV5-6 and TRBJ2-3): DAGVTQSPTHLIKTRGQQVTLRCSPKSGHDTVSWYQQALGQGPQFIFQYYEEEERQRGNFPDRFSGHQFPNYSSELNVNALLLGDSALYLCASSRLSTGGTDTQYFGPGTRLTVL.

The rearrangement links TRBV5-1 to TRBJ2-1; 12 bases fit TRBD2. This CDR3 has 15 residues. Trimming at V came to 1 base and at J to 8 bases, leaving 4 bases not matched to a gene. Germline V gives CDR1 SGHRS, CDR2 YFSETQ. The CDR3 DNA is TGCGCCAGCAGCTTGACACTAGCGGGAGGTTATGAGCAGTTCTTC. Residues: CASSLTLAGGYEQFF.

The chain links TRBV6-5 to TRBJ2-7; tentatively, D is TRBD1 (6 bases). This CDR3 is built from 12 residues. CDR1 is MNHEY and CDR2 is SVGAGI in the germline V gene. The ends were cut back, 10 bases at V and 1 base at J, with 11 bases in the middle. CDR3 sequence reads: CATLDSSYEQYF. For the CDR3, the DNA is TGTGCCACCTTGGACAGTTCCTACGAGCAGTACTTC.

This clone was seen just once. V is TRBV7-2 and J is TRBJ2-1; D gene uncertain. Looked up from germline, CDR1 is SGHTA and CDR2 is FQGNSA. Trimming removed 5 bases at V and 5 bases at J, with 10 bases between. The CDR3 runs 13 residues. The CDR3 loop is CASSVGSHNEQFF. In DNA form, the CDR3 reads TGTGCCAGCAGCGTTGGTAGCCACAATGAGCAGTTCTTC.

CDR3 sequence (DNA): TGTGCCAGCAGCTTAGGGTTCGGGATAGCGGGACATAACAATGAGCAGTTCTTC. It yields the protein CASSLGFGIAGHNNEQFF. The J gene is TRBJ2-1, the V gene TRBV7-2; 8 bases line up with TRBD2. The CDR3 extends over 18 amino acids. Germline loops: CDR1 SGHTA, CDR2 FQGNSA. J lost 5 bases, V lost 1 base, and 13 bases had no gene match.

The chain carries TRBV2 and TRBJ1-5; 8 positions match TRBD1. Losses at the gene ends were 7 bases for V and 6 bases for J; bases not matched to a gene: 11. Germline V gene lookup returns CDR1 SNHLY and CDR2 FYNNEI. The CDR3 is made up of 15 amino acids. For the CDR3, the DNA is TGTGCCAGCACCTACTCGACAGGGGTGGCTCAGCCCCAGCATTTT. Its protein is CASTYSTGVAQPQHF.

The chain recombines TRBV6-5 with TRBJ1-2; the D gene is possibly TRBD1 (5 bases). V lost 7 bases and J 6 bases, leaving 18 bases between the germline ends. Germline V gene data show CDR1 as MNHEY and CDR2 as SVGAGI. This CDR3 has 14 residues. Here the CDR3 reads CASKSVRGINGYTF. CDR3 in DNA: TGTGCCAGCAAGTCTGTTCGGGGGATTAATGGCTACACCTTC.

V and J are TRBV27 and TRBJ2-7; 14 nucleotides line up with TRBD2. J gave up 5 bases and V 9 bases, and 3 bases lay outside the gene matches. The CDR3 runs to 13 residues. Germline lookup yields CDR1 MNHEY and CDR2 SMNVEV (reference sequence). CDR3 sequence reads: CARGLAGVDEQYF. CDR3 nucleotide sequence: TGTGCCAGGGGACTAGCGGGAGTCGACGAGCAGTACTTC.